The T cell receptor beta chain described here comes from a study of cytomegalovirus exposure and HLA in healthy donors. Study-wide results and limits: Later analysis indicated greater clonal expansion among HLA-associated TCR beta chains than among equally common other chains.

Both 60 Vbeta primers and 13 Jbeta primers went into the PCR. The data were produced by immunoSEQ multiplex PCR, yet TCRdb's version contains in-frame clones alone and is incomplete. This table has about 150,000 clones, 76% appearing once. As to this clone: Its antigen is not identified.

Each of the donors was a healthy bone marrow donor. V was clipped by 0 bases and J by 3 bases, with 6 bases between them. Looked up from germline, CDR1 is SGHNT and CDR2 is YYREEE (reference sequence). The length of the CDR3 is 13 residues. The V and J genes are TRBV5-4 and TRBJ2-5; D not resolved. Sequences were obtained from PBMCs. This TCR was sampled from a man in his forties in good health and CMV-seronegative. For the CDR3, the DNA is TGTGCCAGCAGCTTGGACAGTAAAGAGACCCAGTACTTC. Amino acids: CASSLDSKETQYF. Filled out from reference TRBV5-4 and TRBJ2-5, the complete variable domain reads ETGVTQSPTHLIKTRGQQVTLRCSSQSGHNTVSWYQQALGQGPQFIFQYYREEENGRGNFPPRFSGLQFPNYSSELNVNALELDDSALYLCASSLDSKETQYFGPGTRLLVL.